A single sample is the source of the 32 T cell receptor beta chains below, sequenced in a study of T cells after yellow fever vaccination. TCRdb passed the 5' RACE reads through MiXCR, listing each CDR3 protein once. The sample contains hundreds of thousands of distinct CDR3 sequences, about 17% of which appear only once. Specimen: PBMCs, collected about 5 days after the first yellow fever vaccination. These receptors were collected from a man younger than 35 who received the YFV17D yellow fever vaccine.

The chain couples TRBV5-6 to TRBJ2-3; 8 bases line up with TRBD2. V lost 6 bases, J lost 5 bases, and 14 bases stayed unmatched. The V gene's germline CDR1 is SGHDT and CDR2 YYEEEE. The CDR3 consists of 16 residues. The CDR3 DNA is TGTGCCAGCACCTTTAACGGGGGGGCCTCGGGAGATACGCAGTATTTT. It specifies CASTFNGGASGDTQYF. Drawing the rest from reference TRBV5-6 and TRBJ2-3, the complete variable domain is DAGVTQSPTHLIKTRGQQVTLRCSPKSGHDTVSWYQQALGQGPQFIFQYYEEEERQRGNFPDRFSGHQFPNYSSELNVNALLLGDSALYLCASTFNGGASGDTQYFGPGTRLTVL.

This clonotype appeared once. V and J are TRBV5-1 and TRBJ2-5; 11 bases map to TRBD2. This CDR3 has 16 residues. The germline CDR1 and CDR2 sequences are SGHRS and YFSETQ. V lost 2 bases, J lost 3 bases, and 6 bases stayed unmatched. CDR3 in amino acids: CASSLRSGGAEETQYF. The CDR3 nucleotides are TGCGCCAGCAGCTTACGTAGCGGGGGGGCGGAAGAGACCCAGTACTTC. Looking up the rest from reference TRBV5-1 and TRBJ2-5 gives the full variable domain: KAGVTQTPRYLIKTRGQQVTLSCSPISGHRSVSWYQQTPGQGLQFLFEYFSETQRNKGNFPGRFSGRQFSNSRSEMNVSTLELGDSALYLCASSLRSGGAEETQYFGPGTRLLVL.

This clonotype was found a few times. V and J are TRBV12-3 or TRBV12-4 and TRBJ2-7; tentatively, D is TRBD1 (6 bases). The CDR3 loop spans 12 amino acids. The V end was cut by 5 bases, the J end by 7 bases, with 12 bases between. CDR3 in amino acids: CASSPRGREQYF. The CDR3 coding sequence is TGTGCCAGCAGTCCCAGGGGACGGGAGCAGTACTTC.

This clonotype occurred many times. The chain couples TRBV28 to TRBJ2-7; 8 bases match TRBD1. Germline trimming cut 10 bases from V and 3 bases from J; bases unmatched to any gene: 5. The CDR3 is 12 amino acids. In germline, CDR1 is MDHEN, CDR2 SYDVKM. CDR3 nucleotide sequence: TGTGCCACCGGGACAGGTCTCTACGAGCAGTACGTC. It encodes CATGTGLYEQYV.

This clonotype was counted only a few times. V is TRBV7-9 and J is TRBJ2-5, with D possibly TRBD1 on 6 matching bases. The germline CDR1 and CDR2 sequences are SEHNR and FQNEAQ (reference sequence). The V and J ends lost 2 bases and 0 bases respectively, with 10 bases between them. This CDR3 is 15 amino acids long. CDR3 in amino acids: CASSLLGHNQETQYF. As DNA, the CDR3 is TGTGCCAGCAGCTTACTGGGACACAACCAAGAGACCCAGTACTTC. Filled out from reference TRBV7-9 and TRBJ2-5, the complete variable domain reads DTGVSQNPRHKITKRGQNVTFRCDPISEHNRLYWYRQTLGQGPEFLTYFQNEAQLEKSRLLSDRFSAERPKGSFSTLEIQRTEQGDSAMYLCASSLLGHNQETQYFGPGTRLLVL.

V and J are TRBV6-1 and TRBJ1-1, with TRBD1 as a possible D gene (5 bases). This CDR3 comprises 13 residues. Per the germline V gene, CDR1 is MNHNS and CDR2 is SASEGT. V was trimmed by 7 bases and J by 5 bases, leaving 14 bases between them. The CDR3 reads CASTTSGLTEAFF. Here the CDR3 DNA reads TGTGCCAGCACGACTTCAGGGTTGACTGAAGCTTTCTTT.

The chain uses TRBV19 and TRBJ2-1; a weak D match, TRBD1 (5 bases). Germline assignment: CDR1 LNHDA and CDR2 SQIVND (reference sequence). V was pared by 7 bases and J by 7 bases, with 11 bases between. The CDR3 totals 12 residues. CDR3 residues: CASTKGRNEQFF. CDR3 nucleotide sequence: TGTGCCAGTACCAAGGGGCGGAATGAGCAGTTCTTC. The variable domain in full, completed from reference TRBV19 and TRBJ2-1, reads DGGITQSPKYLFRKEGQNVTLSCEQNLNHDAMYWYRQDPGQGLRLIYYSQIVNDFQKGDIAEGYSVSREKKESFPLTVTSAQKNPTAFYLCASTKGRNEQFFGPGTRLTVL.

This clonotype has a handful of counts. The chain uses TRBV4-1 and TRBJ1-6, with no clear D. V was trimmed by 4 bases and J by 6 bases, leaving 10 bases between them. The CDR3 is 14 residues long. CDR1 MGHRA and CDR2 YSYEKL come from the germline V gene. The CDR3 bases are TGCGCCAGCAGCCCAATGCGAAGTAATTCACCCCTCCACTTT. Encoded protein: CASSPMRSNSPLHF.

This clonotype was counted ten times or more. This chain links TRBV12-3 or TRBV12-4 with TRBJ1-6; 7 bases agree with TRBD1. Trimming took 6 bases from V and 10 from J; bases not matched to a gene: 12. CDR3 size: 15 residues. CDR3 sequence (DNA): TGTGCCAGCAGATACTCCTGGACAGGAAGCTCACCCCTCCACTTT. This gives the protein CASRYSWTGSSPLHF.

The chain uses TRBV29-1 and TRBJ2-3, with D maybe TRBD1 (5 bases). The germline V gene has CDR1 SQVTM and CDR2 ANQGSEA. The V end was cut by 5 bases, the J end by 1 base, with 16 bases between. CDR3 size: 15 residues. The CDR3 sequence is CSVTTTRAGTDTQYF. As DNA, the CDR3 is TGCAGCGTTACCACGACCAGGGCAGGCACAGATACGCAGTATTTT.

This clonotype appeared a few times. The chain is built from TRBV7-9 and TRBJ1-1, with D uncertain. The CDR3 sequence is 15 residues long. The V gene lost 2 bases and the J gene lost 6 bases, with 16 bases spanning the gap. Looked up from germline, CDR1 is SEHNR and CDR2 is FQNEAQ (reference sequence). This chain's CDR3 is CASSLLSGRQAEAFF. CDR3 nucleotides: TGTGCCAGCAGCTTATTATCGGGTCGTCAGGCTGAAGCTTTCTTT.

The rearrangement uses TRBV18 and TRBJ1-2; unclear D gene. The CDR3 extends over 14 amino acids. Trimming removed 0 bases from V and 9 bases from J, with 14 bases in between. Germline-derived CDR1 and CDR2 are KGHSH and LQKENI. CDR3: CASSPPATEDSYTF. The CDR3 coding sequence is TGTGCCAGCTCACCACCGGCTACTGAGGATAGCTACACCTTC.

This clonotype was observed a handful of times. The gene calls are TRBV4-3 and TRBJ2-2; possibly TRBD1 for D (6 bases). V lost 3 bases and J lost 5, with 13 bases in between. Looked up from germline, CDR1 is LGHNA and CDR2 is YSLEER. CDR3 length: 15 amino acids. For the CDR3, the DNA is TGCGCCAGCAGCCAGGGGGCCATACAGACCGGGGAGCTGTTTTTT. It encodes CASSQGAIQTGELFF.

The chain recombines TRBV29-1 with TRBJ1-1, with TRBD1 identical over 11 bases. V lost 5 bases and J lost 2; bases outside the gene matches: 13. The length of the CDR3 is 17 residues. Germline CDR1 SQVTM, CDR2 ANQGSEA. The CDR3 loop reads CSVPRLDRGPENTEAFF. In DNA form, the CDR3 reads TGCAGCGTTCCCCGCCTGGACAGGGGGCCCGAAAACACTGAAGCTTTCTTT.

The rearrangement links TRBV5-1 to TRBJ1-4; a weak D match, TRBD1 (6 bases). Germline CDR1 SGHRS, CDR2 YFSETQ. This CDR3 spans 19 amino acids. Trimming shortened V by 2 bases and J by 0 bases, and 20 bases separated the two germline ends. The CDR3 sequence: CASSFAGRQEHPTNEKLFF. The CDR3 nucleotides are TGCGCCAGCAGCTTCGCGGGCCGACAGGAGCATCCAACTAATGAAAAACTGTTTTTT.

The CDR3 DNA sequence: TGCGCCAGCAGCCAGATAACTCCGACAGGGAATTCACCCCTCCACTTT. Translating gives CASSQITPTGNSPLHF. This chain uses TRBV4-1 with TRBJ1-6, with TRBD1 matching 7 bases. Unmatched junction bases numbered 9, after V lost 3 bases and J lost 7 bases. CDR3 length: 16 amino acids. Germline-derived CDR1 and CDR2 are MGHRA and YSYEKL.

The sample holds a few counts of this clonotype. The chain joins TRBV5-1 to TRBJ1-4; D remains unclear. This CDR3 is built from 15 residues. The V gene lost 0 bases and the J gene lost 8 bases, with 14 bases spanning the gap. Per germline, CDR1 SGHRS and CDR2 YFSETQ. CDR3 protein: CASSLDGRVGEKLFF. In DNA form, the CDR3 reads TGCGCCAGCAGCTTGGATGGCCGGGTAGGGGAAAAACTGTTTTTT.

This clonotype was recorded a few times. This chain joins TRBV4-1 and TRBJ2-2; D may match TRBD1 or TRBD2 (5 bases each). CDR1 is MGHRA, CDR2 YSYEKL, per germline. The CDR3 covers 15 residues. V lost 5 bases to trimming and J lost 0 bases, with 10 bases between them. In DNA form, the CDR3 reads TGCGCCAGCAGCGTCCGGGACGCGAACACCGGGGAGCTGTTTTTT. It specifies CASSVRDANTGELFF.

This clonotype has a handful of counts. The rearrangement uses TRBV5-1 and TRBJ1-2; the match to TRBD1 covers 8 bases. V shed 4 bases and J 6 bases; nucleotides not matched to a gene: 14. The CDR3 extends over 16 amino acids. CDR1 and CDR2 (germline): SGHRS, YFSETQ. In DNA, the CDR3 is TGCGCCAGCAGCCCACTGGGCCCAGGACAGGGTGATGGCTACACCTTC. As protein: CASSPLGPGQGDGYTF.

About this clonotype itself: The junction departs from the called germline gene at one end, perhaps through a read error. This chain uses TRBV6-2 or TRBV6-3 with TRBJ2-7, with 9 positions matching TRBD1. The CDR3 extends over 15 amino acids. In germline, CDR1 is MNHEY, CDR2 SVGEGT. DNA for the CDR3: TGTGCCAGCAGTTATGGGGGACAGGGATCCTCCGAGCAGTACTTC. This encodes CASSYGGQGSSEQYF.

The V call is TRBV7-9, the J call TRBJ2-7; D may be TRBD2 (8 bases). In germline, CDR1 is SEHNR, CDR2 FQNEAQ (reference sequence). This CDR3 region has 16 residues. V dropped 5 bases and J dropped 3 bases, with 20 bases sitting between them. CDR3 nucleotides: TGTGCCAGCAGCCCCCGGGAGGGGGCGTTTTTCTACGAGCAGTACGTC. It translates to CASSPREGAFFYEQYV.

Ten or more counts support this clonotype. The genes are TRBV7-2 and TRBJ2-2; D is unclear. This CDR3 has 11 residues. The germline gives CDR1 SGHTA, CDR2 FQGNSA. V lost 6 bases, J lost 7 bases, and 6 bases lay in between. The CDR3 region is CASSFGGELFF. Here the CDR3 DNA reads TGTGCCAGCAGTTTCGGCGGGGAGCTGTTTTTT.

The V and J genes are TRBV19 and TRBJ1-1; D ambiguous. Trimming took off 5 bases at V and 4 bases at J, with 14 bases between the two ends. The CDR3 runs 14 residues. CDR1 is LNHDA, CDR2 SQIVND, per germline (reference sequence). The chain's CDR3 is CASSHPPGGTEAFF. CDR3 DNA sequence: TGTGCCAGTAGTCATCCTCCGGGCGGCACTGAAGCTTTCTTT.

This clonotype was seen at least ten times. The V and J genes are TRBV3-1 and TRBJ2-2; 7 positions agree with TRBD2. The length of the CDR3 is 15 residues. CDR1 LGHDT and CDR2 YNNKEL come from the germline V gene (reference sequence). The V and J ends lost 2 bases and 4 bases, in that order; junction bases with no gene match: 4. CDR3 in amino acids: CASSQRLAATGELFF. The CDR3 region has the DNA TGTGCCAGCAGCCAACGGCTAGCGGCCACCGGGGAGCTGTTTTTT.

A few counts support this clonotype. The genes are TRBV12-3 or TRBV12-4 and TRBJ1-1; the match to TRBD1 covers 9 bases. The CDR3 extends over 14 amino acids. J lost 4 bases, V lost 7 bases, and 7 bases had no gene match. The CDR3 loop reads CASTAQGAITEAFF. CDR3 DNA sequence: TGTGCCAGCACTGCACAGGGGGCCATCACTGAAGCTTTCTTT.

This rearrangement joins TRBV7-2 to TRBJ2-5; perhaps TRBD1 as D (5 bases). The CDR3 covers 11 residues. V lost 5 bases to trimming and J lost 7 bases, with 8 bases between them. The germline V gene has CDR1 SGHTA and CDR2 FQGNSA. In DNA, the CDR3 is TGTGCCAGCAGCCTCCAGGGGACCCAGTACTTC. This encodes CASSLQGTQYF.

Ten or more counts support this clonotype. The gene calls are TRBV5-1 and TRBJ1-2, with TRBD1 as a possible D gene (6 bases). Between the trimmed V and J ends, which lost 0 bases and 5 bases, there was a span of 11 bases. The length of the CDR3 is 14 residues. Germline V gene data show CDR1 as SGHRS and CDR2 as YFSETQ. CDR3 amino acids: CASSLEAGVYGYTF. For the CDR3, the DNA is TGCGCCAGCAGCTTGGAGGCAGGGGTGTATGGCTACACCTTC.

This chain uses TRBV4-3 with TRBJ2-7; TRBD1 is a possible D gene (5 bases). CDR3 length: 16 amino acids. V was shortened by 0 bases and J by 0 bases, with 12 bases between the two germline ends. Per germline, CDR1 LGHNA and CDR2 YSLEER. CDR3 region: CASSQDRRQSSYEQYF. CDR3 sequence (DNA): TGCGCCAGCAGCCAAGATAGGAGACAGAGCTCCTACGAGCAGTACTTC.

This chain's CDR3 is CASSPSGTAGNTIYF. The CDR3 region has the DNA TGTGCCAGCAGCCCTTCCGGGACCGCTGGAAACACCATATATTTT. The chain carries TRBV3-1 and TRBJ1-3, with a tentative D call TRBD1 (5 bases). This CDR3 has 15 residues. V dropped 4 bases and J dropped 2 bases, with 12 bases sitting between them. Germline V lookup: CDR1 LGHDT, CDR2 YNNKEL (reference sequence). The whole variable domain, remainder taken from reference TRBV3-1 and TRBJ1-3, is DTAVSQTPKYLVTQMGNDKSIKCEQNLGHDTMYWYKQDSKKFLKIMFSYNNKELIINETVPNRFSPKSPDKAHLNLHINSLELGDSAVYFCASSPSGTAGNTIYFGEGSWLTVV.

The chain recombines TRBV23-1 with TRBJ2-7; D remains unclear. TRBV23-1 is an ORF; its function is uncertain. This CDR3 spans 15 amino acids. The V end lost 0 bases, the J end lost 3 bases, and 12 bases lay between the germline ends. CDR3 DNA: TGCGCCAGCAGTCAATCGGGTAGCTGGGTCTACGAGCAGTACGTC. Its translation is CASSQSGSWVYEQYV.

This clonotype has a handful of counts. The J gene is TRBJ2-7, the V gene TRBV7-2; maybe TRBD1 (5 bases). CDR3 length: 13 residues. V lost 1 base to trimming and J lost 7 bases, with 11 bases between them. CDR1 is SGHTA, CDR2 FQGNSA, per germline. The CDR3 loop is CASSLGWGREQYV. CDR3 DNA: TGTGCCAGCAGCTTAGGGTGGGGCCGGGAGCAGTACGTC.

The rearrangement links TRBV20-1 to TRBJ2-7; TRBD2 agrees at 15 bases. Germline trimming cut 3 bases from V and 5 bases from J; bases unmatched to any gene: 8. The germline CDR1 and CDR2 sequences are DFQATT and SNEGSKA (reference sequence). The CDR3 runs to 16 residues. This CDR3 reads CSAREPGLAGGDEQYV. In nucleotides, the CDR3 is TGCAGTGCTAGGGAACCAGGACTAGCGGGGGGGGACGAGCAGTACGTC.